One and the same sample provided the 7 T cell receptor beta chains below, sequenced in a study of graft-versus-host responses after intestinal transplantation. Antigen specificity for these receptors is unknown. Repertoires were generated with immunoSEQ multiplex PCR, while TCRdb's copy carries only in-frame clones and drops some. This repertoire shows over 100,000 clones, roughly nine tenths found once; its top ten account for over 0.8%. The sample in question was unstimulated CD4+ T cells sorted from spleen or lymph node cells, obtained before intestinal transplant. The receptors come from a human donor who received an intestinal transplant.

The chain employs TRBV5-4 and TRBJ2-1; D might be TRBD2 (6 bases). The CDR3 totals 16 residues. The germline V and J ends were trimmed by 4 bases and 0 bases, with 14 bases remaining between them. The germline V gene has CDR1 SGHNT and CDR2 YYREEE (reference sequence). The CDR3 DNA follows: TGTGCCAGCAGCGGCGGGACTTACAGCTCCTACAATGAGCAGTTCTTC. Translating it yields CASSGGTYSSYNEQFF.

V gene TRBV2 combines with J gene TRBJ2-7; D not resolved. V lost 11 bases and J lost 1, with 18 bases in between. The CDR3 totals 14 residues. Per the germline V gene, CDR1 is SNHLY and CDR2 is FYNNEI. CDR3 residues: CASRVGIGSYEQYF. In nucleotides, the CDR3 is TGTGCCTCCAGAGTGGGGATAGGGTCCTACGAGCAGTACTTC.

The table lists this clone with a few counts. A much larger clonotype is one base distant, so this may be a read error. The V gene is TRBV5-4, the J gene TRBJ1-1; 7 bases line up with TRBD1. V shed 4 bases and J 6 bases; nucleotides not matched to a gene: 6. This CDR3 region has 13 residues. Looked up from germline, CDR1 is SGHNT and CDR2 is YYREEE (reference sequence). In DNA, the CDR3 is TGTGCCAGCAGCCGACAGGGACGCGCTGAAGCTTTCTTT. Encoded protein: CASSRQGRAEAFF.

V usage is TRBV19 and J usage is TRBJ1-1; no firm D call. CDR3 length: 13 residues. Trimming removed 1 base from V and 4 bases from J, with 7 bases in between. The V gene's germline CDR1 is LNHDA and CDR2 SQIVND (reference sequence). The CDR3 DNA sequence: TGTGCCAGTAGTATAGGCCCCGTCACTGAAGCTTTCTTT. Translated: CASSIGPVTEAFF.

V gene TRBV5-1 combines with J gene TRBJ2-7, with TRBD1 matching over 8 bases. Germline loops: CDR1 SGHRS, CDR2 YFSETQ. The V segment lost 1 base and the J segment 6 bases; nucleotides outside the gene matches: 6. The CDR3 spans 14 residues. CDR3 bases: TGCGCCAGCAGCTTGTCTCCAGGGGGCTCCGAGCAGTACTTC. It codes for CASSLSPGGSEQYF.

The chain joins TRBV23-1 to TRBJ1-1; maybe TRBD1 (6 bases). TRBV23-1 is reported as an ORF; its role is uncertain. The CDR3 loop spans 15 amino acids. The V and J ends lost 11 bases and 3 bases respectively, with 22 bases between them. The CDR3 nucleotides are TGCGCCGGAAAGCCGGAAGGGGGAGAGGACACTGAAGCTTTCTTT. Protein product: CAGKPEGGEDTEAFF.

The V and J genes are TRBV15 and TRBJ2-1, with no clear D. The germline V gene encodes CDR1 LNHNV and CDR2 YYDKDF (reference sequence). Trimming took 0 bases from V and 0 from J, leaving 15 bases between them. The CDR3 is made up of 18 amino acids. CDR3 protein: CATSRDQYSLSSYNEQFF. CDR3 nucleotides: TGTGCCACCAGCAGAGATCAGTACAGTCTAAGCTCCTACAATGAGCAGTTCTTC. Complete variable domain (other parts from reference TRBV15 and TRBJ2-1): DAMVIQNPRYQVTQFGKPVTLSCSQTLNHNVMYWYQQKSSQAPKLLFHYYDKDFNNEADTPDNFQSRRPNTSFCFLDIRSPGLGDTAMYLCATSRDQYSLSSYNEQFFGPGTRLTVL.